This entry lists 19 T cell receptor beta chains sequenced from one sample in a study of T cell responses to AZD1222 COVID-19 vaccine. Clones were sequenced by immunoSEQ multiplex PCR, and TCRdb holds only the in-frame ones, with some missing. The repertoire has around 140,000 clones, roughly 92% of them found once; the top ten carry approximately 5.4%. The material sequenced was peripheral blood, taken on day 0 of AZD1222 vaccination. These receptors all come from an adult in good health.

This clone is a singleton in its sample. The chain has TRBV7-8 and TRBJ1-1; no reliable D call. The CDR3 is made up of 11 amino acids. Trimming cost V 4 bases and J 6 bases, with 6 bases left between them. The germline gives CDR1 SGHVS, CDR2 FQNEAQ. In nucleotides, the CDR3 is TGTGCCAGCAGCTCCGGAGCTGAAGCTTTCTTT. Translating gives CASSSGAEAFF.

With respect to this clone: Other DNA sequences in this sample translate to the same CDR3. The J gene is TRBJ2-7, the V gene TRBV10-3; D gene uncertain. Germline values: CDR1 ENHRY, CDR2 SYGVKD. V was clipped by 3 bases and J by 0 bases, with 0 bases between them. CDR3 length: 11 residues. CDR3 coding DNA: TGTGCCATCAGTGACTCCTACGAGCAGTACTTC. Amino acid sequence: CAISDSYEQYF.

The gene calls are TRBV3-1 (or the pseudogene TRBV3-2) and TRBJ2-1; possible D gene TRBD1, 5 bases. V shed 1 base and J shed 10 bases, with 14 bases lying between them. There are 14 residues in the CDR3. CDR1 is LGHDT and CDR2 is YNNKEL in the germline V gene (reference sequence). The CDR3 is CASSQGQGSREQFF. The CDR3 nucleotides read TGTGCCAGCAGCCAAGGGCAGGGAAGTCGGGAGCAGTTCTTC.

This clone turned up a few times. J is TRBJ2-5 and V is TRBV6-5; D possibly corresponds to TRBD1 (5 bases). CDR3 length: 14 residues. CDR1 and CDR2 from the germline V gene are MNHEY and SVGAGI. V lost 0 bases, J lost 4 bases, and 9 bases lay in between. This CDR3 reads CASSYSSGRETQYF. DNA for the CDR3: TGTGCCAGCAGTTACTCGTCAGGGCGAGAGACCCAGTACTTC.

The table lists this clone with a count of one. The chain is built from TRBV6-5 and TRBJ2-1, with D possibly being TRBD2 (6 bases). This CDR3 has 14 residues. The V gene lost 5 bases and the J gene lost 8 bases, with 16 bases spanning the gap. CDR1 is MNHEY, CDR2 SVGAGI, per germline. The CDR3, as DNA: TGTGCCAGCAGTAGGGACTGGAGACGCGATGAGCAGTTCTTC. It encodes CASSRDWRRDEQFF.

This chain links TRBV6-5 with TRBJ1-1, with D possibly being TRBD1 (6 bases). From germline, CDR1 is MNHEY and CDR2 SVGAGI. V dropped 3 bases and J dropped 3 bases, with 17 bases sitting between them. The CDR3 consists of 16 residues. Written as DNA, the CDR3 is TGTGCCAGCAGTTATAACAGTCCGGGGACACACACTGAAGCTTTCTTT. Translation gives CASSYNSPGTHTEAFF.

The chain links TRBV10-1 to TRBJ2-5; D call uncertain. The V end lost 0 bases, the J end lost 7 bases, and 6 bases lay between the germline ends. The germline CDR1 and CDR2 sequences are WNHNN and SYGVQD (reference sequence). The CDR3 spans 12 residues. The CDR3 sequence: CASSESSWTQYF. In DNA, the CDR3 is TGCGCCAGCAGTGAGTCCAGTTGGACCCAGTACTTC.

This clone was counted once. The gene calls are TRBV19 and TRBJ1-2; D possibly corresponds to TRBD1 (6 bases). The CDR3 is made up of 12 amino acids. Germline-derived CDR1 and CDR2 are LNHDA and SQIVND (reference sequence). V was shortened by 1 base and J by 13 bases, with 13 bases between the two germline ends. CDR3 protein: CASSIVGGAPTF. CDR3 coding DNA: TGTGCCAGTAGTATAGTCGGGGGCGCCCCCACCTTC. The full variable domain, in which reference TRBV19 and TRBJ1-2 provide the parts outside the CDR3, is DGGITQSPKYLFRKEGQNVTLSCEQNLNHDAMYWYRQDPGQGLRLIYYSQIVNDFQKGDIAEGYSVSREKKESFPLTVTSAQKNPTAFYLCASSIVGGAPTFGSGTRLTVV.

This clone was counted a single time. The rearrangement uses TRBV24-1 and TRBJ2-1; D possibly corresponds to TRBD2 (6 bases). The CDR3 extends over 17 amino acids. V lost 3 bases, J lost 0 bases, and 14 bases lay in between. Looked up from germline, CDR1 is KGHDR and CDR2 is SFDVKD. CDR3 sequence reads: CATSDLRDSHSYNEQFF. CDR3 DNA sequence: TGTGCCACCAGTGATCTCCGGGACTCACACTCCTACAATGAGCAGTTCTTC.

In this sample, this clone turned up once. V usage is TRBV14 and J usage is TRBJ1-1; TRBD1 matches at 8 bases. Germline values: CDR1 SGHDN, CDR2 FVKESK. CDR3 length: 14 residues. With V trimmed by 3 bases and J by 8 bases, 8 bases remained unmatched. The CDR3: CASSQQGAGTEAFF. In DNA, the CDR3 is TGTGCCAGCAGCCAGCAGGGGGCCGGGACAGAAGCTTTCTTT.

The V call is TRBV28, the J call TRBJ2-3; weak D call: TRBD2 (5 bases). The V end lost 2 bases, the J end lost 8 bases, and 14 bases lay between the germline ends. The CDR3 consists of 14 residues. Germline CDR1 and CDR2: MDHEN and SYDVKM. This CDR3 is CASSLSGGAGTQYF. CDR3 coding DNA: TGTGCCAGCAGTTTAAGCGGCGGAGCTGGTACGCAGTATTTT. Drawing the rest from reference TRBV28 and TRBJ2-3, the complete variable domain is DVKVTQSSRYLVKRTGEKVFLECVQDMDHENMFWYRQDPGLGLRLIYFSYDVKMKEKGDIPEGYSVSREKKERFSLILESASTNQTSMYLCASSLSGGAGTQYFGPGTRLTVL.

V gene TRBV28 combines with J gene TRBJ2-1, with TRBD2 as a possible D gene (5 bases). Per the germline V gene, CDR1 is MDHEN and CDR2 is SYDVKM. Deletions cut 3 bases from V and 8 bases from J, with 17 bases between. This CDR3 has 15 amino acids. CDR3 DNA sequence: TGTGCCAGCAGTTTCGGCCGGTTGGACTCTTATGAGCAGTTCTTC. It yields the protein CASSFGRLDSYEQFF. The full variable domain, with the rest looked up from reference TRBV28 and TRBJ2-1, is DVKVTQSSRYLVKRTGEKVFLECVQDMDHENMFWYRQDPGLGLRLIYFSYDVKMKEKGDIPEGYSVSREKKERFSLILESASTNQTSMYLCASSFGRLDSYEQFFGPGTRLTVL.

The chain uses TRBV5-4 and TRBJ2-7; either TRBD1 or TRBD2 may supply D (6 bases each). Germline V gene lookup returns CDR1 SGHNT and CDR2 YYREEE (reference sequence). The CDR3 totals 15 residues. The ends were cut back, 0 bases at V and 6 bases at J, with 16 bases in the middle. CDR3 protein: CASSLVVAGEAEQYF. CDR3 nucleotides: TGTGCCAGCAGCTTGGTGGTGGCAGGGGAGGCCGAGCAGTACTTC.

The chain employs TRBV15 and TRBJ1-1; unclear D gene. Germline CDR1 is LNHNV and CDR2 is YYDKDF (reference sequence). This CDR3 contains 15 residues. The V end lost 3 bases, the J end lost 5 bases, and 16 bases lay between the germline ends. The CDR3 sequence is CATSRDNWGGTEAFF. For the CDR3, the DNA is TGTGCCACCAGCAGGGATAACTGGGGTGGAACTGAAGCTTTCTTT.

J is TRBJ2-5 and V is TRBV5-1; the D gene could be TRBD1 or TRBD2 (5 bases each). Trimming removed 0 bases from V and 9 bases from J, with 18 bases in between. The CDR3 loop spans 15 amino acids. Germline loops: CDR1 SGHRS, CDR2 YFSETQ. Here the CDR3 reads CASSLALGRDGAQYF. In DNA form, the CDR3 reads TGCGCCAGCAGCTTGGCCCTGGGACGTGATGGGGCCCAGTACTTC.

The J gene is TRBJ2-7, the V gene TRBV5-8, with TRBD2 matching 8 bases. The CDR3 is 15 amino acids. Looked up from germline, CDR1 is SGHTS and CDR2 is YDEGEE. CDR3 in amino acids: CATTPEGTRPYEQYF. The DNA for the CDR3 is TGTGCGACCACGCCTGAGGGGACTAGACCCTACGAGCAGTACTTC.

This clone was counted between two and nine times. V gene TRBV7-2 combines with J gene TRBJ1-1, with unresolved D. The V end lost 5 bases, the J end lost 6 bases, and 16 bases lay between the germline ends. Per the germline V gene, CDR1 is SGHTA and CDR2 is FQGNSA. The CDR3 has 14 amino acids. For the CDR3, the DNA is TGTGCCAGCAGCCCGGAATCGGCTTGGGCTGAAGCTTTCTTT. Protein: CASSPESAWAEAFF.

The chain joins TRBV5-6 to TRBJ2-7, with D possibly matching TRBD2 (5 bases). The germline V gene encodes CDR1 SGHDT and CDR2 YYEEEE. The CDR3 totals 12 residues. V lost 1 base and J lost 6, with 8 bases in between. The CDR3 DNA is TGTGCCAGCAGCTTGTCGGGGAGCGAGCAGTACTTC. Translation: CASSLSGSEQYF.

The J gene is TRBJ1-2, the V gene TRBV24-1; weak D call: TRBD1 (5 bases). V dropped 7 bases and J dropped 7 bases, with 12 bases sitting between them. CDR1 and CDR2 (germline): KGHDR, SFDVKD. The CDR3 is 12 residues long. DNA of the CDR3: TGTGCCACCAGAGAAGGGGCGGGTGGCTACACCTTC. Amino acids: CATREGAGGYTF.